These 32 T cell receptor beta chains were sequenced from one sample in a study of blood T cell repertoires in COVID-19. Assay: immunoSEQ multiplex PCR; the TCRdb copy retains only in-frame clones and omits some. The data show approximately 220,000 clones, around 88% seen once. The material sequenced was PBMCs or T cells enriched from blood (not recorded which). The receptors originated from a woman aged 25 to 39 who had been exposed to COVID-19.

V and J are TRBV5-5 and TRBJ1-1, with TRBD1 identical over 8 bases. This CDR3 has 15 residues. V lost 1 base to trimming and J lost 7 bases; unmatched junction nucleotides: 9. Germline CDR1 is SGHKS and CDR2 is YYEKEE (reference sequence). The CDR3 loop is CASSLKGRGLGEAFF. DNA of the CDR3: TGTGCCAGCAGCTTGAAGGGCAGGGGGCTTGGTGAAGCTTTCTTT.

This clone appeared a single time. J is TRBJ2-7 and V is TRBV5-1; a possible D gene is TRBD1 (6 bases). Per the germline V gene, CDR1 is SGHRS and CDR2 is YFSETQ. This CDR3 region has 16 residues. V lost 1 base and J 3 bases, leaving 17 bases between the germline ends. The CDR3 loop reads CASSLYTGTRIYEQYF. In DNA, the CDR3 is TGCGCCAGCAGCTTGTATACGGGGACAAGAATCTACGAGCAGTACTTC.

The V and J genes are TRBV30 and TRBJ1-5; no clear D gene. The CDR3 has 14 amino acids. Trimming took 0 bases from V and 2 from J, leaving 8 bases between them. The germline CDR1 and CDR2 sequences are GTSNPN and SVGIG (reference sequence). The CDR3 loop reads CAWSVMRGNQPQHF. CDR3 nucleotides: TGTGCCTGGAGTGTGATGAGGGGCAATCAGCCCCAGCATTTT.

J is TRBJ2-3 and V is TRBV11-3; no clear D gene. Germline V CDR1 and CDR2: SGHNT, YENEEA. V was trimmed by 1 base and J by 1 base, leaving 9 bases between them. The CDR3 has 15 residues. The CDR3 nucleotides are TGTGCCAGCAGCTTAGGACAACCCGGCACAGATACGCAGTATTTT. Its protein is CASSLGQPGTDTQYF.

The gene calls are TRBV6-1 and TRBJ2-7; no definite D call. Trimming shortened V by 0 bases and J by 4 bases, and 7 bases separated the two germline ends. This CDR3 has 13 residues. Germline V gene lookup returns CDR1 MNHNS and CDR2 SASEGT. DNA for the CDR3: TGTGCCAGCAGTGAAGCCTTCAGTTACGAGCAGTACTTC. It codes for CASSEAFSYEQYF.

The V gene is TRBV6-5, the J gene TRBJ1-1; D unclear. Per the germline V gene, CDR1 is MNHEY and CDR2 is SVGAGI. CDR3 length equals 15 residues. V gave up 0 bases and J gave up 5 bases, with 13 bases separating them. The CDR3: CASSYSRLRETEAFF. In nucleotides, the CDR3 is TGTGCCAGCAGTTACTCGAGGCTGCGGGAAACTGAAGCTTTCTTT.

The CDR3 reads CASGLVVTGVWAETQYF. CDR3 bases: TGTGCTAGTGGTTTGGTAGTGACAGGGGTATGGGCAGAGACCCAGTACTTC. J is TRBJ2-5 and V is TRBV12-5, with 8 positions matching TRBD1. This CDR3 is built from 17 residues. Germline V gene data show CDR1 as LGHNT and CDR2 as FRNRAP. V dropped 0 bases and J dropped 4; count of bases not matched to a gene: 10.

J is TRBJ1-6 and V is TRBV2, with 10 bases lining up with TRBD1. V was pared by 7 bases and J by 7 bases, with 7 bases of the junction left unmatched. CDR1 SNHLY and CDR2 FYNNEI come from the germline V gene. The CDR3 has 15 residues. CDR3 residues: CASMPGQGSNSPLHF. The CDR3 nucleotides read TGTGCCAGCATGCCGGGACAGGGGTCCAATTCACCCCTCCACTTT.

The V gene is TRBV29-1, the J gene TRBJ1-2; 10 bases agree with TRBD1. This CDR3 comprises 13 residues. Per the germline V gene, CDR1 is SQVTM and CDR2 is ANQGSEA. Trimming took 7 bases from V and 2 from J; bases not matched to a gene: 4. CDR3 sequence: CSARQGANYGYTF. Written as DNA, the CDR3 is TGCAGCGCCAGACAGGGGGCAAACTATGGCTACACCTTC.

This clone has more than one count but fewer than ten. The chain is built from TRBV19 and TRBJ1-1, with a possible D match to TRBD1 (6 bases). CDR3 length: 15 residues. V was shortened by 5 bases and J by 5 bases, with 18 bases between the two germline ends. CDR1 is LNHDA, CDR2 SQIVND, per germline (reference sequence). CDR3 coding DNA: TGTGCCAGTAGTCCGGCATCCCAGAGGGGGACTGAAGCTTTCTTT. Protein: CASSPASQRGTEAFF.

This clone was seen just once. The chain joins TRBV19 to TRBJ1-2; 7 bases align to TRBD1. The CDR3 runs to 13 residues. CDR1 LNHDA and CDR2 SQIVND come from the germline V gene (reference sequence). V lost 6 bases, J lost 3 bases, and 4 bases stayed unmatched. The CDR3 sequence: CASRRGTDYGYTF. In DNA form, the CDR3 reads TGTGCCAGTAGGAGAGGGACAGACTATGGCTACACCTTC.

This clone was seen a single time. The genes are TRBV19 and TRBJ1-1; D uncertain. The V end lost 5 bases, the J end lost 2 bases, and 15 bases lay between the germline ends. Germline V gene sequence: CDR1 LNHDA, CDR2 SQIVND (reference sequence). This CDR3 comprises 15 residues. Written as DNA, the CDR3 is TGTGCCAGTAGTTGGGCAGTGGATTCAAACACTGAAGCTTTCTTT. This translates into CASSWAVDSNTEAFF.

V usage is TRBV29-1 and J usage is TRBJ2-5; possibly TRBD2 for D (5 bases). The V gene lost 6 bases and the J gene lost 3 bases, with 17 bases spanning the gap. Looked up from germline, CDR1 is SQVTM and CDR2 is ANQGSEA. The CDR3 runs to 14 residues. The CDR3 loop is CSVCGLAGEETQYF. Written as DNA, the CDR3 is TGCAGCGTCTGCGGGCTAGCTGGTGAAGAGACCCAGTACTTC.

The CDR3 DNA is TGTGCCAGTAGTTCGTCGGGGGTTCATCAGCCCCAGCATTTT. It yields the protein CASSSSGVHQPQHF. The chain has TRBV19 and TRBJ1-5, with D maybe TRBD1 (5 bases). Trimming took 5 bases from V and 5 from J, leaving 13 bases between them. Germline V gives CDR1 LNHDA, CDR2 SQIVND (reference sequence). There are 14 residues in the CDR3.

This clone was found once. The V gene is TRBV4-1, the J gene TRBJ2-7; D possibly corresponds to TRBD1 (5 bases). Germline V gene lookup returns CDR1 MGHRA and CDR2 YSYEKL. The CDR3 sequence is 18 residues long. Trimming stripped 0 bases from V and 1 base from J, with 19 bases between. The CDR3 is CASSQDPGRQGKSYEQYF. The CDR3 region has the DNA TGCGCCAGCAGCCAAGACCCCGGACGGCAGGGAAAGTCCTACGAGCAGTACTTC.

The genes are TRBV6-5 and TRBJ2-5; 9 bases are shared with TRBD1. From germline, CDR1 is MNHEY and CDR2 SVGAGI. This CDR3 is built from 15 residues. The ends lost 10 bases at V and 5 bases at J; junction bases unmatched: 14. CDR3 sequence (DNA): TGTGCCACCGACAGGGGGGCAATCAGATCGGAGACCCAGTACTTC. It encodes CATDRGAIRSETQYF.

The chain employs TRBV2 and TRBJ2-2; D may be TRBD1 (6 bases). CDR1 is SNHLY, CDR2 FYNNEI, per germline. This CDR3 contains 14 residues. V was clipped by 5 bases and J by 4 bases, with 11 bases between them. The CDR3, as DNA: TGTGCCAGCAGTACACAGGGCCCCACCGGGGAGCTGTTTTTT. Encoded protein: CASSTQGPTGELFF.

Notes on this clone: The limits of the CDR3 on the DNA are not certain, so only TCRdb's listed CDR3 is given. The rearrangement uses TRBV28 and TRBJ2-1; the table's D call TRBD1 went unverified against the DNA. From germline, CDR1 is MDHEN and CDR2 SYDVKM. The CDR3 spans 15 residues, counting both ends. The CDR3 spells CASSFLAGTYNEQFF.

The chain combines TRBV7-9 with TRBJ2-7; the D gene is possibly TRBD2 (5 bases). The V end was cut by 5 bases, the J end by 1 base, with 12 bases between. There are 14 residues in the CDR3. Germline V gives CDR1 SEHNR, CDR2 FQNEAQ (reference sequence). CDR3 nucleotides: TGTGCCAGCAGCCTCGGGGAAAGGTCCTACGAGCAGTACTTC. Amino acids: CASSLGERSYEQYF. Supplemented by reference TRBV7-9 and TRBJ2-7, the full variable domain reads DTGVSQNPRHKITKRGQNVTFRCDPISEHNRLYWYRQTLGQGPEFLTYFQNEAQLEKSRLLSDRFSAERPKGSFSTLEIQRTEQGDSAMYLCASSLGERSYEQYFGPGTRLTVT.

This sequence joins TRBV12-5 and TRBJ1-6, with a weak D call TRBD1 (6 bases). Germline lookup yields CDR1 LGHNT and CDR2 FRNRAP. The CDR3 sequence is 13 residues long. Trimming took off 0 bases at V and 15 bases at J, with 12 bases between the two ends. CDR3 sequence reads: CASGLVAGDHLHF. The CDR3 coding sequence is TGTGCTAGTGGTTTGGTCGCAGGGGATCACCTCCACTTT. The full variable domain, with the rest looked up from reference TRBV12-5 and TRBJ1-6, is DARVTQTPRHKVTEMGQEVTMRCQPILGHNTVFWYRQTMMQGLELLAYFRNRAPLDDSGMPKDRFSAEMPDATLATLKIQPSEPRDSAVYFCASGLVAGDHLHFGNGTRLTVT.

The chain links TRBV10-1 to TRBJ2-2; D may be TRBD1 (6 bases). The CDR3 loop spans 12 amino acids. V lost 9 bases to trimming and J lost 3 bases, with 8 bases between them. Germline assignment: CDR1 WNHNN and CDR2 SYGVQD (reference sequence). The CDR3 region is CASKGDTGELFF. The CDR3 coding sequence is TGCGCCAGTAAGGGGGACACCGGGGAGCTGTTTTTT.

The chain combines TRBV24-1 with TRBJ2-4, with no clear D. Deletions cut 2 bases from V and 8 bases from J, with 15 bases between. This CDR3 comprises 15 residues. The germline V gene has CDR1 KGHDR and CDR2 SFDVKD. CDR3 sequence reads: CATSDSTATRDIQYF. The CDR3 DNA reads TGTGCCACCAGTGATTCGACGGCCACCCGGGACATTCAGTACTTC.

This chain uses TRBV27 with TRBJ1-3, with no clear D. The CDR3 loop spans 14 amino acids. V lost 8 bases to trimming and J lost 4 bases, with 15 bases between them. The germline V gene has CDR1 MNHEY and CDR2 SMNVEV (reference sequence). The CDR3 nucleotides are TGTGCCAGCGGATCGTTTTCGGGAGGAAACACCATATATTTT. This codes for CASGSFSGGNTIYF.

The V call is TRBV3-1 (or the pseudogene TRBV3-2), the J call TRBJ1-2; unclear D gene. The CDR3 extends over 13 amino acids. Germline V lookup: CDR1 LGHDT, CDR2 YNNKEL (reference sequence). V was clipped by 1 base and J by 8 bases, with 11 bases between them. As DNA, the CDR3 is TGTGCCAGCAGCCAAGGGTTTACCGAGGGCTACACCTTC. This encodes CASSQGFTEGYTF.

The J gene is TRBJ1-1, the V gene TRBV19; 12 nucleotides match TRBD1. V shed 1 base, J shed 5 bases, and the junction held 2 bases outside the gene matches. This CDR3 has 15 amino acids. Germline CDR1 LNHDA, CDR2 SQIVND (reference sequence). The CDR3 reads CASSIGDRGRTEAFF. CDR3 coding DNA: TGTGCCAGTAGTATAGGGGACAGGGGGCGGACTGAAGCTTTCTTT.

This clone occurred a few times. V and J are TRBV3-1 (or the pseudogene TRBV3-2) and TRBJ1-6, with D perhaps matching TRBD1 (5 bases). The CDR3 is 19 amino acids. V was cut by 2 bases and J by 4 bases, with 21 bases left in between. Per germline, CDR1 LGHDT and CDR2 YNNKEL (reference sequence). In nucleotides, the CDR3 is TGTGCCAGCAGCCAACCCTCAACGGGGCCGGAGGGATATAATTCACCCCTCCACTTT. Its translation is CASSQPSTGPEGYNSPLHF.

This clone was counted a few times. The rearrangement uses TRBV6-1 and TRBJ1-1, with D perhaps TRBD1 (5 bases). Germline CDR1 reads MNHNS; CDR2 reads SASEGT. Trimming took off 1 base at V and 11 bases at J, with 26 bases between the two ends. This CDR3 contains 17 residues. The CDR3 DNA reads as TGTGCCAGCAGTGAAGTAAGGGGAGGCCCTTCGGCGGGGAGGGCTTTCTTT. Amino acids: CASSEVRGGPSAGRAFF.

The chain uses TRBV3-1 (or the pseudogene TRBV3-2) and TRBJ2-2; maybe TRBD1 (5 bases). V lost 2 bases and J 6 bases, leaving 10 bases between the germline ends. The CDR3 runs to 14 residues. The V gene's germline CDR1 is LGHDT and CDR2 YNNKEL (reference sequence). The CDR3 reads CASSQPGSAGELFF. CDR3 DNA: TGTGCCAGCAGCCAACCAGGGTCGGCCGGGGAGCTGTTTTTT.

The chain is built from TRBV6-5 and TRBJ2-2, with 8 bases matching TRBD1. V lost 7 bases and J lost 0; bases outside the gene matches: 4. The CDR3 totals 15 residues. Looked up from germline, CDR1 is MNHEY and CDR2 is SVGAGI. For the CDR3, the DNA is TGTGCCAGCACCCAGGACAGGGCGAACACCGGGGAGCTGTTTTTT. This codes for CASTQDRANTGELFF.

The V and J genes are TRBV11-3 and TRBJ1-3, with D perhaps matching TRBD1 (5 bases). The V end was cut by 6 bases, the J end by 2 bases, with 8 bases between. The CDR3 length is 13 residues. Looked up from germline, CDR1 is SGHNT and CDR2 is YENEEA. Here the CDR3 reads CASRPGTGNTIYF. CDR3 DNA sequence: TGTGCCAGCAGACCAGGGACTGGAAACACCATATATTTT. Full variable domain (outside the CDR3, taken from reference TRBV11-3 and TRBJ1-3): EAGVVQSPRYKIIEKKQPVAFWCNPISGHNTLYWYLQNLGQGPELLIRYENEEAVDDSQLPKDRFSAERLKGVDSTLKIQPAELGDSAVYLCASRPGTGNTIYFGEGSWLTVV.

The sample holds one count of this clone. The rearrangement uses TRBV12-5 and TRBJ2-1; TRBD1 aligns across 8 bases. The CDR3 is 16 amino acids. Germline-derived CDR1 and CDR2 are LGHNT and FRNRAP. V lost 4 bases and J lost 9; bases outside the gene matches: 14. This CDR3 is CASGSQGAALTGEQFF. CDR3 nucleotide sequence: TGTGCTAGTGGTTCGCAGGGGGCTGCCCTGACTGGTGAGCAGTTCTTC.

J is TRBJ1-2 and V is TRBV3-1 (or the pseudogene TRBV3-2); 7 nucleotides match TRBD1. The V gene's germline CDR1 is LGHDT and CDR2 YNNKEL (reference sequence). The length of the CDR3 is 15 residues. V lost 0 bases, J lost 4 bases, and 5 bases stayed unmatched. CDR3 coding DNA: TGTGCCAGCAGCCAAGACCCGGGACAGCTCTATGGCTACACCTTC. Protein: CASSQDPGQLYGYTF.